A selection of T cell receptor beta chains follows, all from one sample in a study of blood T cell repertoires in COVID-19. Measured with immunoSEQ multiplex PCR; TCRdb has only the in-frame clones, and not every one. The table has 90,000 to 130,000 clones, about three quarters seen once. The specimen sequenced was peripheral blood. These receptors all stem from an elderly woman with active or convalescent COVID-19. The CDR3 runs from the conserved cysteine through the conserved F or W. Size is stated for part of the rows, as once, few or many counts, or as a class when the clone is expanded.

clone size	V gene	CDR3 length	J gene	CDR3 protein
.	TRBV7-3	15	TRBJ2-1	CASSLTGLSYNEQFF
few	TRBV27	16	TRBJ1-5	CASSPRTGSGNQPQHF
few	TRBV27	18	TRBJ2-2	CASSFRQGGREDTGELFF
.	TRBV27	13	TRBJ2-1	CASSLVGETSQFF
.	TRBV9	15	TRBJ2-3	CASSRTGWATDTQYF
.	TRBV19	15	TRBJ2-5	CASSISTIGGETQYF
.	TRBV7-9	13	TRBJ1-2	CASSRGPRGGYTF
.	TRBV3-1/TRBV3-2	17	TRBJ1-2	CASSQDSGGRGLVGYTF
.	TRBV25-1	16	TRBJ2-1	CASSYRGPGKDNEQFF
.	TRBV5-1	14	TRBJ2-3	CASSLSPAEDTQYF
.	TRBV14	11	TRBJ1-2	CASSQQGVYTF
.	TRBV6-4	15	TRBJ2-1	CASSDGLAGRNEQFF
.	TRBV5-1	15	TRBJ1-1	CASSSATRGWTEAFF
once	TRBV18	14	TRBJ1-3	CASSPGTAGNTIYF
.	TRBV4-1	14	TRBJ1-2	CASSAGGGGYGYTF
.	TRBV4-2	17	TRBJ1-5	CASSQGAGAYSTQPQHF
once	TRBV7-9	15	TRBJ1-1	CASSLDRSLNTEAFF
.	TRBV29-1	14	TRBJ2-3	CSVRTSGITDTQYF
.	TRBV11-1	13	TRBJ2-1	CASSLGGEHEQFF
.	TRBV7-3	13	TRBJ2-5	CASSLDYEETQYF
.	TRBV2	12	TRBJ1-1	CASSVSGLEAFF
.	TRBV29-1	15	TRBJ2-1	CSASGAGDSYNEQFF
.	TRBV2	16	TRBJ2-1	CASKGLAGSSYNEQFF
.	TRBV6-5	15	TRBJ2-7	CASRRTSGSSGEQYF
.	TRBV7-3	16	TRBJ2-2	CASSLTPGGMTGELFF
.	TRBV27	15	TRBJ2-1	CASSRLATSYNEQFF
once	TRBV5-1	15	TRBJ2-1	CASSGGLARGTEQFF
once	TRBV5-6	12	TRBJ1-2	CASSLSGYGYTF
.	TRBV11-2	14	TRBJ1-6	CASSSGTGVSPLHF
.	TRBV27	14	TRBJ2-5	CASSSISGRETQYF
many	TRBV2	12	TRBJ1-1	CASSSEVREAFF